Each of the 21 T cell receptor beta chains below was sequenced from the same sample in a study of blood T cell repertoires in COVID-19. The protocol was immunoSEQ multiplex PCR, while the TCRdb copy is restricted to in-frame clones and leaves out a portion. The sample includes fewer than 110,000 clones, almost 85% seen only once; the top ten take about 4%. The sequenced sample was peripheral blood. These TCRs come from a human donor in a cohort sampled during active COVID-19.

Here the CDR3 DNA reads TGTGCCAGCAGCAGTCAGGCTAGCGGAAAAGAGACCCAGTACTTC. Encoded protein: CASSSQASGKETQYF. This chain links TRBV7-2 with TRBJ2-5, with TRBD2 matching 7 bases. The J segment lost 3 bases and the V segment lost 5 bases, leaving 9 bases of the junction unmatched. CDR3 length: 15 residues. Germline CDR1 and CDR2: SGHTA and FQGNSA.

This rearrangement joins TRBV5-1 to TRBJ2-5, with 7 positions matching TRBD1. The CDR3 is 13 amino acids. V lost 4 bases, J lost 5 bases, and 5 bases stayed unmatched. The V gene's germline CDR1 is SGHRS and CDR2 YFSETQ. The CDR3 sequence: CASSRGGWETQYF. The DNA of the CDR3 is TGCGCCAGCAGCCGAGGGGGCTGGGAGACCCAGTACTTC.

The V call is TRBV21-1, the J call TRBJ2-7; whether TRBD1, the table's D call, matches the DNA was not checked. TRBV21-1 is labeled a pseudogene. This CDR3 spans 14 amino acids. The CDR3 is CASSKPAGDYEQYV. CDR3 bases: TGTGCCAGCAGCAAACCGGCAGGGGACTACGAGCAGTACGTC.

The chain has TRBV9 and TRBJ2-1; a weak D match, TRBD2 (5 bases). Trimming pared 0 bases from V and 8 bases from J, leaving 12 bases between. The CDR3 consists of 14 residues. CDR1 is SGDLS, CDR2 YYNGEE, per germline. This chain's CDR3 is CASSVAAGGDEQFF. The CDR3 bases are TGTGCCAGCAGCGTAGCGGCAGGAGGCGATGAGCAGTTCTTC.

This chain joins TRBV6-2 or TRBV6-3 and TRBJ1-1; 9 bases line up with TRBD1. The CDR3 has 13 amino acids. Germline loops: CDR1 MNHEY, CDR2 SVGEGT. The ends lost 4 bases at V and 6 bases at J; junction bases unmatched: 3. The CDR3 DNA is TGTGCCAGCAGTTTATGGACAGGGGCTGAAGCTTTCTTT. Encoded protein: CASSLWTGAEAFF.

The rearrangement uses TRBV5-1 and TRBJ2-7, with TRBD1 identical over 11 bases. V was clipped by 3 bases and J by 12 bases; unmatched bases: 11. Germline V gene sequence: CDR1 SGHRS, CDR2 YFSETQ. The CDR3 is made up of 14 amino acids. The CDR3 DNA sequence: TGCGCCAGCAGCTGGATGCCGGGACAGGGGGACCCGTACGTC. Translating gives CASSWMPGQGDPYV.

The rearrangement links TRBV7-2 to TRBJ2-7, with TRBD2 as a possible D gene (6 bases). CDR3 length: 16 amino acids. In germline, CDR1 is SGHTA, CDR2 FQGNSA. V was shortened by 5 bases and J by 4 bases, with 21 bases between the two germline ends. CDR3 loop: CASSPTSGLSPYEQYV. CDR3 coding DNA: TGTGCCAGCAGCCCTACGAGCGGACTATCCCCTTACGAGCAGTACGTC.

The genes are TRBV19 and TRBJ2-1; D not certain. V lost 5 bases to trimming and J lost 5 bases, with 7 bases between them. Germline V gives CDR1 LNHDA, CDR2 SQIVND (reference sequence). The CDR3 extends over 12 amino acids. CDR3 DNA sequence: TGTGCCAGTAGTTACGGAGACAATGAGCAGTTCTTC. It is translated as CASSYGDNEQFF.

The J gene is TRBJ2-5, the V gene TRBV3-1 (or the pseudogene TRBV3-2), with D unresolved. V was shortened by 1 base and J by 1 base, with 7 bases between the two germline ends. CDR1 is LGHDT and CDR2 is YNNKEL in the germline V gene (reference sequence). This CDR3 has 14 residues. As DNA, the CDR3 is TGTGCCAGCAGCCAAGGGCTGTCCCAAGAGACCCAGTACTTC. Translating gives CASSQGLSQETQYF.

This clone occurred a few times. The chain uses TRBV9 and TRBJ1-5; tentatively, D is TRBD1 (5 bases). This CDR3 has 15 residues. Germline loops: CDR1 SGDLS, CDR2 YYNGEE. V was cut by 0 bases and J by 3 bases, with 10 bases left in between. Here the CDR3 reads CASSVDDSSNQPQHF. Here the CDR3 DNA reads TGTGCCAGCAGCGTAGACGACAGTTCCAATCAGCCCCAGCATTTT.

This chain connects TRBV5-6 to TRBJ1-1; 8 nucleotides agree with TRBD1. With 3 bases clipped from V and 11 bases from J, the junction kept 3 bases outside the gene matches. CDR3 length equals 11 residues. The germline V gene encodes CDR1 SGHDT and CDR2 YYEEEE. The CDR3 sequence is CASSSTGDAFF. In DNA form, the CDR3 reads TGTGCCAGCAGCTCGACAGGGGACGCTTTCTTT.

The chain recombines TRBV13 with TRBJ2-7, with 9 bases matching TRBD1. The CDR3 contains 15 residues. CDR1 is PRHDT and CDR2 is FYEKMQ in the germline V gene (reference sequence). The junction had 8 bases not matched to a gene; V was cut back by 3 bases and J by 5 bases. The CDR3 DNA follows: TGTGCCAGCAGCTTTCGGATAACAGGGGGCCACGAGCAGTACTTC. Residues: CASSFRITGGHEQYF.

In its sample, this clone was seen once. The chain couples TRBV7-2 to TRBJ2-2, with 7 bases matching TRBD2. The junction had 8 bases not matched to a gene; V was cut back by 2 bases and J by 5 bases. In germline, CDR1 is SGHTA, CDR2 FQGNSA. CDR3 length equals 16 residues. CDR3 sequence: CASSLYSAGFTGELFF. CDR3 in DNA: TGTGCCAGCAGCTTATATTCAGCGGGATTTACCGGGGAGCTGTTTTTT.

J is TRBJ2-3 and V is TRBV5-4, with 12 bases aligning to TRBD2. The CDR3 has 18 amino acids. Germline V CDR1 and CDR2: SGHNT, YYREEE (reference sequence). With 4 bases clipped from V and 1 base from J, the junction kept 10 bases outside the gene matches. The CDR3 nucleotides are TGTGCCAGCAGCATGACTAGCGGGAGTTCATTCCGCACAGATACGCAGTATTTT. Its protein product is CASSMTSGSSFRTDTQYF.

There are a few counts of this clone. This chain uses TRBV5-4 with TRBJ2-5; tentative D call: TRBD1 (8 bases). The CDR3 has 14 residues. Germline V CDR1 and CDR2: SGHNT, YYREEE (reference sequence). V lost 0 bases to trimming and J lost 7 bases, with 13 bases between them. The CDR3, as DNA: TGTGCCAGCAGCTTGGAGGACAGGGAGGGGACCCAGTACTTC. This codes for CASSLEDREGTQYF.

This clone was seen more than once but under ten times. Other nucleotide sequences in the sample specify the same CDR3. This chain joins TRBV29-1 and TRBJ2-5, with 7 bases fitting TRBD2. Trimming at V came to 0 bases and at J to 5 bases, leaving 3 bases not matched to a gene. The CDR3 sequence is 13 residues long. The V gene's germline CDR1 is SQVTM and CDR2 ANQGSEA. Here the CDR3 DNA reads TGCAGCGTTGAAGAGTTGGGAGGGGAGACCCAGTACTTC. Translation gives CSVEELGGETQYF.

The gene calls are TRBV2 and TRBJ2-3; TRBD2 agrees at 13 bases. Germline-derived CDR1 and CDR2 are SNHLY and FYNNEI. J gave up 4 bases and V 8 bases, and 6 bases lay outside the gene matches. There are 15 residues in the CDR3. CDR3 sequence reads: CASGRLAGGADTQYF. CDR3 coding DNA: TGTGCCAGCGGGAGACTAGCGGGAGGAGCAGATACGCAGTATTTT.

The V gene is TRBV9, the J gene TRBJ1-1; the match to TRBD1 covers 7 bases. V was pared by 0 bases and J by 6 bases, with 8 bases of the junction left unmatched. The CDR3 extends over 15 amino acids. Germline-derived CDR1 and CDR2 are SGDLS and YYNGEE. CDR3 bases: TGTGCCAGCAGCGTAGGGGACAGCTCGGCCGCTGAAGCTTTCTTT. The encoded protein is CASSVGDSSAAEAFF.

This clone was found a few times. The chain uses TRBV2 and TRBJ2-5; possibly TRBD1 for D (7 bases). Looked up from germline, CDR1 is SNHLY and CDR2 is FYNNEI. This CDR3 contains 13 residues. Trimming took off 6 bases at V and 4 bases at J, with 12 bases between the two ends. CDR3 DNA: TGTGCCAGCAGGGAGGGGGCAGGAGAGACCCAGTACTTC. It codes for CASREGAGETQYF.

The CDR3 DNA is TGCGCCAGCAGCCAAGGGACAGACAATCAGCCCCAGCATTTT. Translated: CASSQGTDNQPQHF. The gene calls are TRBV4-3 and TRBJ1-5, with D perhaps TRBD1 (6 bases). Looked up from germline, CDR1 is LGHNA and CDR2 is YSLEER. The V gene lost 1 base and the J gene lost 3 bases, with 7 bases spanning the gap. The CDR3 runs to 14 residues.

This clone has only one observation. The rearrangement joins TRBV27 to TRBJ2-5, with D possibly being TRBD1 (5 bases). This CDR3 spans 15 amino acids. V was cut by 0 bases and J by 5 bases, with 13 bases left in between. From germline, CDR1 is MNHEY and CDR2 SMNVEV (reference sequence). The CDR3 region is CASSLSAGITETQYF. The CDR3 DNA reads TGTGCCAGCAGTTTATCAGCAGGGATTACGGAGACCCAGTACTTC.